The following is a T cell receptor (beta chain) sequence with its context. Its antigen is as yet unknown. The data originate from a study of Ad26.COV2.S vaccination and SARS-CoV-2 variants. On the study more broadly: Administration of Ad26.COV2.S was intramuscular, either once or twice 56 days apart. Study-wide points: Non-spike TCR breadth was similar in vaccine and placebo recipients. Vaccine recipients surpassed placebo recipients in spike-specific TCR breadth.

Treatment in this sample: about 20 received Ad26.COV2.S at low or high dose, single or two shots; several received placebo; per-sample allocation not given. Material that was analyzed had been drawn on day 63 after the first vaccine or placebo injection. Vaccination used an Ad26 vector expressing Wuhan-strain SARS-CoV-2 spike. Data came from immunoSEQ multiplex PCR; TCRdb stores just in-frame clones and leaves some out. Of about 500,000 clones listed, roughly 87% were seen once; the top ten hold more than 1.5%. V dropped 5 bases and J dropped 6 bases, with 14 bases sitting between them. Germline CDR1 and CDR2: MNHNY and SVGAGI (reference sequence). The CDR3 consists of 14 residues.

This chain links TRBV6-6 with TRBJ1-5; D not resolved. Material: peripheral blood, obtained in a trial of Ad26.COV2.S vaccine versus placebo. The receptor was isolated from a person aged 18-65 years who received the Ad26.COV2.S COVID-19 vaccine or a placebo. This chain's CDR3 is CASSQDGRGQPQHF. The CDR3 DNA follows: TGTGCCAGCAGTCAGGACGGTCGGGGTCAGCCCCAGCATTTT.